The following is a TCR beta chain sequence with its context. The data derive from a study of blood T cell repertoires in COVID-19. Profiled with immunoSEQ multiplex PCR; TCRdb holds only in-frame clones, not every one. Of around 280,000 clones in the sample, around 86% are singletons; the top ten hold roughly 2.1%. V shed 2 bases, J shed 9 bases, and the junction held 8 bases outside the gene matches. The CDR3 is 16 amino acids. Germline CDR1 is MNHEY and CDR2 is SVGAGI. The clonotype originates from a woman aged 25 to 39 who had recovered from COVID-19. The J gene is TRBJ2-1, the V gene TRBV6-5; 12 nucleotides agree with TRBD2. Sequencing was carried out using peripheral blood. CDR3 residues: CASSYGASGGDVEQFF. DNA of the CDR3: TGTGCCAGCAGTTACGGCGCTAGCGGGGGGGATGTTGAGCAGTTCTTC.